One and the same sample provided the 2 T cell receptor beta chains below, sequenced in a study of T cell clones after liver transplantation. Clones were sequenced by immunoSEQ multiplex PCR, and TCRdb holds only the in-frame ones, with some missing. The sample includes roughly 100,000 clones, around 80% of them seen just once. This sample comprised CD4+ T cells from blood, obtained approximately 45 months after liver transplant. All receptors come from a human patient who received a liver transplant. Some T cells may arise from the graft donor.

This rearrangement joins TRBV7-2 to TRBJ2-5, with 14 nucleotides matching TRBD2. After removal of 7 bases from V and 2 bases from J, the junction contained 15 bases not matched to a gene. Germline-derived CDR1 and CDR2 are SGHTA and FQGNSA. This CDR3 is built from 19 residues. The CDR3 reads CASNGEPGTSGGEQETQYF. In nucleotides, the CDR3 is TGTGCCAGCAACGGCGAGCCGGGGACTAGCGGGGGTGAGCAAGAGACCCAGTACTTC.

The chain links TRBV19 to TRBJ1-2; 9 bases align to TRBD1. After removal of 4 bases from V and 0 bases from J, the junction contained 6 bases not matched to a gene. The germline gives CDR1 LNHDA, CDR2 SQIVND (reference sequence). There are 16 residues in the CDR3. The DNA of the CDR3 is TGTGCCAGTAGTACAGGACAGGGGCGGACTAACTATGGCTACACCTTC. Translating it yields CASSTGQGRTNYGYTF.